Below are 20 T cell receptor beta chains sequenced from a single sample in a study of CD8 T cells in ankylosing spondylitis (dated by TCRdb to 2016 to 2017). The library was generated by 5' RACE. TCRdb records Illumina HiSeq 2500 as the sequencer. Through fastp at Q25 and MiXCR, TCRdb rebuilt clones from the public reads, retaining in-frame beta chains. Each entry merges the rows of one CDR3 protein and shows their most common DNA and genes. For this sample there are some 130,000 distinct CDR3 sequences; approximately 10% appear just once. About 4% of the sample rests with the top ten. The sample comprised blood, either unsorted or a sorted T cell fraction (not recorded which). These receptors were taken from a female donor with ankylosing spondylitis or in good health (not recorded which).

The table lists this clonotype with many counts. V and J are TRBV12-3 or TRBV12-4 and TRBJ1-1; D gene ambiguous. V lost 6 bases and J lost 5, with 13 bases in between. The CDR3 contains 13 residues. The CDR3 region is CASRKSTLTEAFF. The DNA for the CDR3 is TGTGCCAGCAGGAAATCTACTTTGACTGAAGCTTTCTTT.

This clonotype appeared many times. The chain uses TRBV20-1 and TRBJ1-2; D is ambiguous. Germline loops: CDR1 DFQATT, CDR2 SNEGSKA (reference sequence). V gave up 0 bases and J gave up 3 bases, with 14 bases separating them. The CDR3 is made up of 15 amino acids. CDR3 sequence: CSARDRLPKDYGYTF. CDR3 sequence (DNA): TGCAGTGCTAGAGATCGGCTCCCTAAGGACTATGGCTACACCTTC.

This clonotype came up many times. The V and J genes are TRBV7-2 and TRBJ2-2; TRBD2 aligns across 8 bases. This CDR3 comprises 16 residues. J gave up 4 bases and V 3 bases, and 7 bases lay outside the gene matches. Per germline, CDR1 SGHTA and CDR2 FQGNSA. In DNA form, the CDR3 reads TGTGCCAGCAGCTTTACAGCGGGAGTTCGCACCGGGGAGCTGTTTTTT. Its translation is CASSFTAGVRTGELFF.

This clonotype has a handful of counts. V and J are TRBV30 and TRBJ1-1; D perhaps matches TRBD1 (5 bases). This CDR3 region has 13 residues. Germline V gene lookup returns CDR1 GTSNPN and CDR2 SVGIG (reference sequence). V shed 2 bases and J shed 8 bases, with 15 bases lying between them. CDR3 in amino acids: CAWSNQGGTEAFF. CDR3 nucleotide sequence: TGTGCCTGGAGTAACCAAGGAGGGACGGAAGCTTTCTTT.

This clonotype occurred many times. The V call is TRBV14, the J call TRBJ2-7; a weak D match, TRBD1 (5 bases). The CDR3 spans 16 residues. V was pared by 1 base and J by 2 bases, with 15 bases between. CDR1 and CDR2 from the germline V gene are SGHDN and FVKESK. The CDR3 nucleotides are TGTGCCAGCAGCCAAGCCAGATCAGGGAAGCCCTACGAGCAGTACTTC. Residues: CASSQARSGKPYEQYF.

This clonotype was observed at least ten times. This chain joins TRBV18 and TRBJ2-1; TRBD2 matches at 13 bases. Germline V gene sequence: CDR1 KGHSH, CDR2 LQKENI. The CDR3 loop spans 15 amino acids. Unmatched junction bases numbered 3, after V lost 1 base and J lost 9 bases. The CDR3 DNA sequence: TGTGCCAGCTCACCACGGACTAGCGGGGGTGGTGAGCAGTTCTTC. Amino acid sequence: CASSPRTSGGGEQFF. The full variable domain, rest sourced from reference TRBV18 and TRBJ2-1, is NAGVMQNPRHLVRRRGQEARLRCSPMKGHSHVYWYRQLPEEGLKFMVYLQKENIIDESGMPKERFSAEFPKEGPSILRIQQVVRGDSAAYFCASSPRTSGGGEQFFGPGTRLTVL.

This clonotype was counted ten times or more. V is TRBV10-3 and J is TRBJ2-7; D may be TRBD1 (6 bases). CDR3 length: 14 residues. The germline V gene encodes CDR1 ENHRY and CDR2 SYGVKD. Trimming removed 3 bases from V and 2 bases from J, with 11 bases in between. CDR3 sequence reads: CAISEQGWPYEQYF. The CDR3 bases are TGTGCCATCAGTGAACAGGGCTGGCCCTACGAGCAGTACTTC.

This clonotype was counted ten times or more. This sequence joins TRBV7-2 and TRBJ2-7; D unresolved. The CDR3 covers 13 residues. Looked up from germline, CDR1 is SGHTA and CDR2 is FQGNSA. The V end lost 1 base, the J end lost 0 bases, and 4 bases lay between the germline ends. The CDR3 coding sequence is TGTGCCAGCAGCTTAGGGGCCTCCTACGAGCAGTACTTC. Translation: CASSLGASYEQYF.

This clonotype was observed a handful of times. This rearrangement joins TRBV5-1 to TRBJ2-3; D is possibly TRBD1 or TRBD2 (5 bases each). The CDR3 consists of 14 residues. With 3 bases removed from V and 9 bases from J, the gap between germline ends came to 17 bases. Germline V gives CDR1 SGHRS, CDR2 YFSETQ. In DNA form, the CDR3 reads TGCGCCAGCAGCTCGGGGCCGCCCCAGCAAACGCAGTATTTT. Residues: CASSSGPPQQTQYF.

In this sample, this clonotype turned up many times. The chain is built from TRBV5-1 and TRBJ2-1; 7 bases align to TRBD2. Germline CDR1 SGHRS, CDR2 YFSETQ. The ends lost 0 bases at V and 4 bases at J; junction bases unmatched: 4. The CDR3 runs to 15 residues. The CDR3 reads CASSLVGGSYNEQFF. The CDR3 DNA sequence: TGCGCCAGCAGCTTGGTCGGCGGGAGTTACAATGAGCAGTTCTTC.

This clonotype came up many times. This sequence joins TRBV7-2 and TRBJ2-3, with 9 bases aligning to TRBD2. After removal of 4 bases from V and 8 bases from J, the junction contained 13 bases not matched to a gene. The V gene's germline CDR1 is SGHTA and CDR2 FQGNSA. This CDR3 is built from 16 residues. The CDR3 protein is CASSSPGLAATGTQYF. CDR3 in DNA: TGTGCCAGCAGCTCCCCGGGACTAGCAGCGACCGGTACGCAGTATTTT. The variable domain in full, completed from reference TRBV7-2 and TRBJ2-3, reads GAGVSQSPSNKVTEKGKDVELRCDPISGHTALYWYRQSLGQGLEFLIYFQGNSAPDKSGLPSDRFSAERTGGSVSTLTIQRTQQEDSAVYLCASSSPGLAATGTQYFGPGTRLTVL.

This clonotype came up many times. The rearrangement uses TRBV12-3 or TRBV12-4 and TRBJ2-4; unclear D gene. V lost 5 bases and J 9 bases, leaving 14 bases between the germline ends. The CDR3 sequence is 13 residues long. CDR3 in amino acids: CASSLKATRIQYF. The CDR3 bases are TGTGCCAGCAGTCTAAAGGCGACACGCATTCAGTACTTC.

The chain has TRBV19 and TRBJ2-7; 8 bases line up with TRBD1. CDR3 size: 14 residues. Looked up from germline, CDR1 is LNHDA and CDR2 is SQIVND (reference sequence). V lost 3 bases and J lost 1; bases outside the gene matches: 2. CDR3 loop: CASSMGQVSYEQYF. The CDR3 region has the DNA TGTGCCAGTAGTATGGGACAGGTATCCTACGAGCAGTACTTC. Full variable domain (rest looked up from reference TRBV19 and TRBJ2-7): DGGITQSPKYLFRKEGQNVTLSCEQNLNHDAMYWYRQDPGQGLRLIYYSQIVNDFQKGDIAEGYSVSREKKESFPLTVTSAQKNPTAFYLCASSMGQVSYEQYFGPGTRLTVT.

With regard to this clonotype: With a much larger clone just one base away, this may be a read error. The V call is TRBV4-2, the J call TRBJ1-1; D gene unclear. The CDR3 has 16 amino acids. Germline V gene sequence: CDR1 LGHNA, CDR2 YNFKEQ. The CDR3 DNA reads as TGTGCCAGCAGCCAAGCTGCGGGATCCTCCGACACTGAAGCTTACTTT. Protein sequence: CASSQAAGSSDTEAYF.

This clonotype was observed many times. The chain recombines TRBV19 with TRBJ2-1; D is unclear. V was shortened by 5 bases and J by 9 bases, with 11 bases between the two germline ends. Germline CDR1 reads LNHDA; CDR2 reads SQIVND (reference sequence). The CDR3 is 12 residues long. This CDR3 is CASSPRDGEQFF. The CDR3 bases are TGTGCCAGTAGTCCCCGAGATGGTGAGCAGTTCTTC.

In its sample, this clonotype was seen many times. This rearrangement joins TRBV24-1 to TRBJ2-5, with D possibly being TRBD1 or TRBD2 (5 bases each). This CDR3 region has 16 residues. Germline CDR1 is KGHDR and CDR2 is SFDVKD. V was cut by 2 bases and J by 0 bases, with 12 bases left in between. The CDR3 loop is CATSDSRDPNQETQYF. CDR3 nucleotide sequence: TGTGCCACCAGTGATTCCCGGGACCCCAACCAAGAGACCCAGTACTTC.

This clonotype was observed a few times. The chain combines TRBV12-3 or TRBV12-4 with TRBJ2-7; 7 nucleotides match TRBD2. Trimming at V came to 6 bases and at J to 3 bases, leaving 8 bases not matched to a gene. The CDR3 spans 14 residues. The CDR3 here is CASRSGTKDYEQYF. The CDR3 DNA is TGTGCCAGCAGGTCCGGGACTAAAGACTACGAGCAGTACTTC.

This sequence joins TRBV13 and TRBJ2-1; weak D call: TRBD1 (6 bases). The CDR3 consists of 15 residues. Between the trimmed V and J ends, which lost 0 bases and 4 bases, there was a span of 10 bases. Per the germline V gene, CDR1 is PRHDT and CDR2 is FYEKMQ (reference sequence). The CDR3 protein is CASSLGGARYNEQFF. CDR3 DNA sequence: TGTGCCAGCAGCTTAGGGGGGGCTAGGTACAATGAGCAGTTCTTC.

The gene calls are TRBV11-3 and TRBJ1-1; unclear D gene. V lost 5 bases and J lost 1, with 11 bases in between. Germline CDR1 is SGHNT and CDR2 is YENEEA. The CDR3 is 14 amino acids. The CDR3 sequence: CASSPWAANTEAFF. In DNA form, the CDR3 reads TGTGCCAGCAGCCCATGGGCAGCGAACACTGAAGCTTTCTTT.

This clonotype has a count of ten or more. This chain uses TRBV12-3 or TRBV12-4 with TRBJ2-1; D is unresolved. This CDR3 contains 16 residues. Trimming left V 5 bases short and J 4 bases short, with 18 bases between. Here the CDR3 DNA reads TGTGCCAGCAGTCGCGTGGAAGCCCAGAGTTACAATGAGCAGTTCTTC. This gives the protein CASSRVEAQSYNEQFF.